Listed here are 19 T cell receptor beta chains from one sample, sequenced in a study of T-cell reconstitution after alpha-beta-depleted transplantation in children. A library of TCRbeta sequences, prepared with unique molecular identifiers, was generated. TCRdb reprocessed the PCR reads via MiXCR and lists one record per CDR3 protein. This table holds some 300,000 distinct CDR3 sequences, 10% found once. The material sequenced was PBMCs from the stem cell graft donor, taken from the stem cell graft. These receptors were taken from a human donor who donated a stem cell graft to a child with acute lymphoblastic leukemia.

This clonotype was found many times. The chain links TRBV5-1 to TRBJ2-7; 7 positions agree with TRBD1. Per the germline V gene, CDR1 is SGHRS and CDR2 is YFSETQ. The CDR3 is 14 residues long. Trimming at V came to 0 bases and at J to 2 bases, leaving 2 bases not matched to a gene. The CDR3 region is CASSLGDRAYEQYF. In DNA form, the CDR3 reads TGCGCCAGCAGCTTGGGGGACAGAGCCTACGAGCAGTACTTC.

This clonotype was detected only a few times. The V and J genes are TRBV12-3 or TRBV12-4 and TRBJ2-7; TRBD2 matches at 9 bases. Trimming removed 6 bases from V and 2 bases from J; junction bases left unmatched: 8. CDR3 length: 15 amino acids. This CDR3 is CASSSSGRNTYEQYF. For the CDR3, the DNA is TGTGCCAGCAGCTCCAGCGGGAGGAATACCTACGAGCAGTACTTC.

This sequence joins TRBV11-2 and TRBJ2-1; no clear D gene. The ends were cut back, 7 bases at V and 6 bases at J, with 10 bases in the middle. Germline CDR1 and CDR2: SGHAT and FQNNGV. The CDR3 extends over 12 amino acids. CDR3 coding DNA: TGTGCCAGCACCTTCACGTTCAATGAGCAGTTCTTC. It is translated as CASTFTFNEQFF.

This rearrangement joins TRBV25-1 to TRBJ2-3; no clear D gene. Deletions cut 3 bases from V and 2 bases from J, with 9 bases between. The CDR3 spans 14 residues. Germline CDR1 reads MGHDK; CDR2 reads SYGVNS. As DNA, the CDR3 is TGTGCCAGCAGTGATCGAGATTACACAGATACGCAGTATTTT. It translates to CASSDRDYTDTQYF.

This clonotype was observed a handful of times. The gene calls are TRBV3-1 and TRBJ1-2, with TRBD1 matching 8 bases. The CDR3 spans 15 residues. Germline CDR1 reads LGHDT; CDR2 reads YNNKEL (reference sequence). J lost 2 bases, V lost 3 bases, and 5 bases had no gene match. The CDR3: CASSHRQGNNYGYTF. DNA of the CDR3: TGTGCCAGCAGCCATAGACAGGGGAACAACTATGGCTACACCTTC. Drawing the rest from reference TRBV3-1 and TRBJ1-2, the complete variable domain is DTAVSQTPKYLVTQMGNDKSIKCEQNLGHDTMYWYKQDSKKFLKIMFSYNNKELIINETVPNRFSPKSPDKAHLNLHINSLELGDSAVYFCASSHRQGNNYGYTFGSGTRLTVV.

This clonotype has just a few counts. The chain couples TRBV6-2 or TRBV6-3 to TRBJ2-7; TRBD2 agrees at 14 bases. The CDR3 contains 17 residues. Germline V CDR1 and CDR2: MNHEY, SVGEGT. V shed 6 bases and J 5 bases; nucleotides not matched to a gene: 12. The CDR3 DNA reads TGTGCCAGCAGCCTTTGGTCGCCGGGACTAGCGGGAGACGAGCAGTACTTC. Its protein is CASSLWSPGLAGDEQYF.

In its sample, this clonotype was seen a few times. The CDR3 DNA follows: TGTGCCACCAGCAGAGTGGGCGATGGGAACACTGAAGCTTTCTTT. It translates to CATSRVGDGNTEAFF. The J gene is TRBJ1-1, the V gene TRBV15, with D hard to call. Trimming pared 1 base from V and 1 base from J, leaving 10 bases between. Germline V gives CDR1 LNHNV, CDR2 YYDKDF (reference sequence). The CDR3 extends over 15 amino acids.

Only a few counts were recorded for this clonotype. The rearrangement links TRBV28 to TRBJ2-7; 7 bases match TRBD1. V was pared by 8 bases and J by 0 bases, with 7 bases of the junction left unmatched. The germline V gene has CDR1 MDHEN and CDR2 SYDVKM. There are 14 residues in the CDR3. The CDR3 protein is CASRDRQSSYEQYF. As DNA, the CDR3 is TGTGCCAGCCGGGACAGACAGAGCTCCTACGAGCAGTACTTC.

This clonotype has just a few counts. V is TRBV7-8 and J is TRBJ2-7; perhaps D is TRBD1 or TRBD2 (6 bases each). This CDR3 contains 15 residues. Germline CDR1 reads SGHVS; CDR2 reads FQNEAQ. V lost 0 bases to trimming and J lost 6 bases, with 15 bases between them. The chain's CDR3 is CASSLALQGLGEQYF. DNA for the CDR3: TGTGCCAGCAGCTTAGCCTTACAGGGACTTGGCGAGCAGTACTTC.

This clonotype occurred a few times. In DNA form, the CDR3 reads TGCGCCAGCAGCTCCGAGCGGGCCTCCTACGAGCAGTACTTC. Translated, it gives CASSSERASYEQYF. This chain links TRBV5-1 with TRBJ2-7; D might be TRBD2 (6 bases). Trimming stripped 3 bases from V and 0 bases from J, with 10 bases between. Germline-derived CDR1 and CDR2 are SGHRS and YFSETQ. The CDR3 consists of 14 residues.

As for this clonotype: A clone one base away is much larger, so this may be a read error. The chain carries TRBV27 and TRBJ1-4, with 7 bases matching TRBD1. J lost 10 bases, V lost 5 bases, and 13 bases had no gene match. CDR1 MNHEY and CDR2 SMNVEV come from the germline V gene (reference sequence). The CDR3 runs 15 residues. The CDR3 loop reads CASSPRQGSDAKLFF. The CDR3 DNA follows: TGTGCCAGCAGTCCGCGACAGGGTTCTGATGCAAAACTGTTTTTT. The complete variable domain, with remaining parts taken from reference TRBV27 and TRBJ1-4, reads EAQVTQNPRYLITVTGKKLTVTCSQNMNHEYMSWYRQDPGLGLRQIYYSMNVEVTDKGDVPEGYKVSRKEKRNFPLILESPSPNQTSLYFCASSPRQGSDAKLFFGSGTQLSVL.

The chain is built from TRBV7-2 and TRBJ1-1; weak D call: TRBD1 (5 bases). The length of the CDR3 is 11 residues. V was clipped by 5 bases and J by 11 bases, with 12 bases between them. Germline CDR1 and CDR2: SGHTA and FQGNSA. The CDR3 coding sequence is TGTGCCAGCAGCAACGGAGGGGTGGCTTTCTTT. It codes for CASSNGGVAFF.

This clonotype was observed a few times. This chain uses TRBV7-6 with TRBJ2-1; 14 positions agree with TRBD2. Germline values: CDR1 SGHVS, CDR2 FNYEAQ. The CDR3 length is 16 residues. The trim removed 4 bases at V and 5 bases at J, leaving 4 bases unmatched. The DNA of the CDR3 is TGTGCCAGCAGCTCGGGACTAGCGGGAGTCCACAATGAGCAGTTCTTC. Translating gives CASSSGLAGVHNEQFF.

This chain uses TRBV5-1 with TRBJ2-5, with D possibly being TRBD1 or TRBD2 (6 bases each). Germline assignment: CDR1 SGHRS and CDR2 YFSETQ. Trimming shortened V by 2 bases and J by 3 bases, and 11 bases separated the two germline ends. The CDR3 covers 14 residues. The CDR3 here is CASSFMGGEETQYF. The CDR3 DNA reads as TGCGCCAGCAGCTTTATGGGGGGCGAAGAGACCCAGTACTTC.

This clonotype was picked up many times. The rearrangement links TRBV28 to TRBJ2-7; perhaps TRBD2 as D (5 bases). Per germline, CDR1 MDHEN and CDR2 SYDVKM. V was pared by 3 bases and J by 4 bases, with 7 bases between. This CDR3 spans 12 amino acids. CDR3 bases: TGTGCCAGCAGTTTTGAGGGTTACGAGCAGTACTTC. This translates into CASSFEGYEQYF.

This clonotype was counted between two and nine times. V gene TRBV7-2 combines with J gene TRBJ1-5, with D hard to call. This CDR3 has 14 amino acids. Per germline, CDR1 SGHTA and CDR2 FQGNSA. Trimming pared 4 bases from V and 3 bases from J, leaving 10 bases between. CDR3 DNA: TGTGCCAGCAGCTCCCCGGGATTCAATCAGCCCCAGCATTTT. Residues: CASSSPGFNQPQHF.

At least ten counts were recorded for this clonotype. The chain uses TRBV10-3 and TRBJ2-2, with 7 bases lining up with TRBD1. Germline V lookup: CDR1 ENHRY, CDR2 SYGVKD. V lost 10 bases, J lost 0 bases, and 11 bases stayed unmatched. The CDR3 spans 16 residues. The CDR3 DNA reads as TGTGCCACCGGAGCGACTGGGACAGCGAACACCGGGGAGCTGTTTTTT. Its translation: CATGATGTANTGELFF.

This chain connects TRBV6-5 to TRBJ1-2; no definite D call. With 5 bases removed from V and 0 bases from J, the gap between germline ends came to 13 bases. The length of the CDR3 is 15 residues. Germline V gene lookup returns CDR1 MNHEY and CDR2 SVGAGI. The CDR3 loop reads CASSQRRATNYGYTF. In nucleotides, the CDR3 is TGTGCCAGCAGTCAGCGAAGGGCAACTAACTATGGCTACACCTTC.

The chain combines TRBV7-2 with TRBJ2-7; D is ambiguous. The CDR3 length is 14 residues. V lost 1 base and J lost 3, with 10 bases in between. Germline CDR1 and CDR2: SGHTA and FQGNSA. The CDR3 loop is CASSLDPSNYEQYF. The CDR3 DNA reads as TGTGCCAGCAGCTTAGATCCCTCTAACTACGAGCAGTACTTC.